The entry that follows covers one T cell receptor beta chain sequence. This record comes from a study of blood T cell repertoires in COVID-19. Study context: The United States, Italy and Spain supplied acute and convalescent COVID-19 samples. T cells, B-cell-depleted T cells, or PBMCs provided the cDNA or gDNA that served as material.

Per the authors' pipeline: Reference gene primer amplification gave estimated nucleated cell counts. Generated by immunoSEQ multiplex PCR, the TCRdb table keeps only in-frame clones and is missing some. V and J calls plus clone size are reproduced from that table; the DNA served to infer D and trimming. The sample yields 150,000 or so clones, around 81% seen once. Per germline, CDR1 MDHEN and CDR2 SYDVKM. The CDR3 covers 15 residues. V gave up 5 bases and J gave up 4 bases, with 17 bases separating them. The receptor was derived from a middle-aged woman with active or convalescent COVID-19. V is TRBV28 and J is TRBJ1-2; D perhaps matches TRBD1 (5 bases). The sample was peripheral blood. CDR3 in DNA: TGTGCCAGCAGTCCCGACCCGCGGGGCGTCTATGGCTACACCTTC. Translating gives CASSPDPRGVYGYTF.